These 23 T cell receptor beta chains were all obtained from the same sample, sequenced in a study of blood T cell repertoires in COVID-19. The method was immunoSEQ multiplex PCR; TCRdb's version includes in-frame clones alone and lacks a portion of them. Among 150,000 or so clones, roughly 69% were seen once, and the ten largest hold approximately 2%. Sequencing used peripheral blood. The receptors come from a woman aged 70-85 years with acute or convalescent COVID-19.

This clone was seen many times. This CDR3 is CASSESTAQTYEQYF. In nucleotides, the CDR3 is TGTGCCAGCAGTGAATCGACAGCTCAAACCTACGAGCAGTACTTC. The rearrangement uses TRBV25-1 and TRBJ2-7; tentatively, D is TRBD1 (5 bases). V was shortened by 1 base and J by 2 bases, with 12 bases between the two germline ends. This CDR3 spans 15 amino acids. Germline lookup yields CDR1 MGHDK and CDR2 SYGVNS.

The V gene is TRBV3-1 (or the pseudogene TRBV3-2), the J gene TRBJ2-1; 14 bases line up with TRBD2. Germline CDR1 and CDR2: LGHDT and YNNKEL (reference sequence). Trimming cost V 1 base and J 8 bases; bases outside gene matches: 7. The CDR3 totals 17 residues. Here the CDR3 reads CASSQVTSGGASHEQFF. The DNA for the CDR3 is TGTGCCAGCAGCCAAGTGACTAGCGGGGGGGCGAGTCATGAGCAGTTCTTC.

This clone has more than one count but fewer than ten. The rearrangement uses TRBV5-6 and TRBJ1-4; D ambiguous. The CDR3 consists of 16 residues. Trimming cost V 0 bases and J 4 bases, with 13 bases left between them. Germline CDR1 and CDR2: SGHDT and YYEEEE. CDR3 sequence (DNA): TGTGCCAGCAGCTTGGTGCGTTTCGGGTTTAATGAAAAACTGTTTTTT. This translates into CASSLVRFGFNEKLFF.

This clone showed up just a few times. V gene TRBV6-5 combines with J gene TRBJ2-7; TRBD2 aligns across 7 bases. This CDR3 region has 12 residues. Germline V gives CDR1 MNHEY, CDR2 SVGAGI. V lost 7 bases and J lost 3; bases outside the gene matches: 3. CDR3 amino acids: CASMLAGYEQYF. For the CDR3, the DNA is TGTGCCAGCATGTTAGCGGGCTACGAGCAGTACTTC.

The chain employs TRBV19 and TRBJ1-2, with D unclear. The CDR3 contains 12 residues. Germline V CDR1 and CDR2: LNHDA, SQIVND (reference sequence). V was clipped by 3 bases and J by 5 bases, with 7 bases between them. In nucleotides, the CDR3 is TGTGCCAGTAGTATTTCCCCTTATGGCTACACCTTC. Protein: CASSISPYGYTF.

The chain combines TRBV27 with TRBJ2-5; the D gene is possibly TRBD2 (5 bases). Looked up from germline, CDR1 is MNHEY and CDR2 is SMNVEV (reference sequence). This CDR3 contains 14 residues. V was cut by 2 bases and J by 1 base, with 8 bases left in between. This chain's CDR3 is CASSLVRGQETQYF. The CDR3 nucleotides are TGTGCCAGCAGTTTAGTTCGGGGCCAAGAGACCCAGTACTTC.

The V and J genes are TRBV27 and TRBJ2-3; possible D gene TRBD1, 6 bases. The CDR3 extends over 14 amino acids. V lost 3 bases to trimming and J lost 3 bases, with 10 bases between them. The germline V gene encodes CDR1 MNHEY and CDR2 SMNVEV (reference sequence). The CDR3 reads CASSLLQGTDTQYF. The CDR3 DNA sequence: TGTGCCAGCAGTTTGCTCCAGGGGACAGATACGCAGTATTTT.

This clone was observed a handful of times. The chain employs TRBV28 and TRBJ1-2, with D unresolved. This CDR3 has 15 residues. V lost 4 bases and J 7 bases, leaving 19 bases between the germline ends. Germline V gives CDR1 MDHEN, CDR2 SYDVKM. The CDR3 DNA reads as TGTGCCAGCAGTTCCTCGCCCGGCCGTCGGAGTGGCTACACCTTC. This encodes CASSSSPGRRSGYTF.

This sequence joins TRBV7-9 and TRBJ2-2; 9 bases fit TRBD1. CDR1 and CDR2 (germline): SEHNR, FQNEAQ (reference sequence). V was clipped by 1 base and J by 7 bases; unmatched bases: 4. This CDR3 is built from 15 residues. The CDR3: CASSLVGQGNGELFF. CDR3 in DNA: TGTGCCAGCAGCTTAGTTGGACAGGGGAACGGGGAGCTGTTTTTT.

The chain links TRBV13 to TRBJ2-1; 9 nucleotides agree with TRBD2. Trimming at V came to 5 bases and at J to 4 bases, leaving 18 bases not matched to a gene. Per the germline V gene, CDR1 is PRHDT and CDR2 is FYEKMQ (reference sequence). This CDR3 has 19 residues. The CDR3 sequence is CASSPQTGTSIGKYNEQFF. In DNA, the CDR3 is TGTGCCAGCAGCCCCCAGACCGGGACTAGCATCGGAAAATACAATGAGCAGTTCTTC.

The table lists this clone with a few counts. CDR3 nucleotide sequence: TGTGCCAGCAGCGTAGCAGGGGGTGGCACCGGGGAGCTGTTTTTT. Its protein is CASSVAGGGTGELFF. This rearrangement joins TRBV9 to TRBJ2-2; 7 bases align to TRBD1. Germline CDR1 and CDR2: SGDLS and YYNGEE. The length of the CDR3 is 15 residues. With 0 bases clipped from V and 4 bases from J, the junction kept 3 bases outside the gene matches.

The chain links TRBV13 to TRBJ2-1, with D hard to call. The germline V gene has CDR1 PRHDT and CDR2 FYEKMQ (reference sequence). This CDR3 is built from 14 residues. Trimming removed 3 bases from V and 6 bases from J, with 12 bases in between. The CDR3 sequence is CASSFTPFGNEQFF. DNA of the CDR3: TGTGCCAGCAGCTTCACCCCTTTCGGCAATGAGCAGTTCTTC. Full variable domain (rest looked up from reference TRBV13 and TRBJ2-1): AAGVIQSPRHLIKEKRETATLKCYPIPRHDTVYWYQQGPGQDPQFLISFYEKMQSDKGSIPDRFSAQQFSDYHSELNMSSLELGDSALYFCASSFTPFGNEQFFGPGTRLTVL.

V and J are TRBV28 and TRBJ1-5, with D unresolved. There are 18 residues in the CDR3. From germline, CDR1 is MDHEN and CDR2 SYDVKM. The germline V and J ends were trimmed by 1 base and 5 bases, with 21 bases remaining between them. CDR3 in amino acids: CASSLSRGLGSLDQPQHF. CDR3 sequence (DNA): TGTGCCAGCAGTTTATCTAGAGGACTGGGCTCTCTAGATCAGCCCCAGCATTTT.

V and J are TRBV18 and TRBJ2-5, with D tentatively TRBD1 (7 bases). Per the germline V gene, CDR1 is KGHSH and CDR2 is LQKENI. This CDR3 is built from 14 residues. V lost 0 bases to trimming and J lost 6 bases, with 11 bases between them. The CDR3 loop is CASSPPQGRKTQYF. CDR3 nucleotides: TGTGCCAGCTCACCACCACAGGGGAGGAAGACCCAGTACTTC.

The gene calls are TRBV7-9 and TRBJ2-3; unclear D gene. V was clipped by 1 base and J by 3 bases, with 5 bases between them. CDR3 length: 13 amino acids. Germline CDR1 SEHNR, CDR2 FQNEAQ (reference sequence). Written as DNA, the CDR3 is TGTGCCAGCAGCTTAGACGGTACAGATACGCAGTATTTT. Its translation: CASSLDGTDTQYF.

The CDR3 region is CATSQGHNYGYTF. For the CDR3, the DNA is TGTGCCACCAGTCAGGGGCATAACTATGGCTACACCTTC. The chain couples TRBV24-1 to TRBJ1-2; D possibly corresponds to TRBD1 (6 bases). Germline CDR1 is KGHDR and CDR2 is SFDVKD. Between the trimmed V and J ends, which lost 6 bases and 1 base, there was a span of 8 bases. The CDR3 totals 13 residues.

The table lists this clone with a few counts. V is TRBV11-2 and J is TRBJ1-2; possibly TRBD1 for D (5 bases). CDR3 length equals 13 residues. V lost 2 bases, J lost 7 bases, and 11 bases lay in between. Per germline, CDR1 SGHAT and CDR2 FQNNGV. CDR3 DNA sequence: TGTGCCAGCAGCTTACAAGGGGCTGGTGGCTACACCTTC. It codes for CASSLQGAGGYTF.

The rearrangement uses TRBV18 and TRBJ2-7; TRBD1 matches at 9 bases. The germline V gene has CDR1 KGHSH and CDR2 LQKENI. J lost 4 bases, V lost 5 bases, and 6 bases had no gene match. The CDR3 extends over 14 amino acids. The CDR3 sequence: CASSFRDRVYEQYF. The CDR3 DNA reads as TGTGCCAGCTCATTCCGGGACAGGGTTTACGAGCAGTACTTC.

The chain uses TRBV20-1 and TRBJ2-7; no firm D call. The CDR3 is made up of 11 amino acids. Trimming removed 7 bases from V and 6 bases from J, with 13 bases in between. Germline V lookup: CDR1 DFQATT, CDR2 SNEGSKA (reference sequence). The chain's CDR3 is CSVERPGEQYF. As DNA, the CDR3 is TGCAGTGTAGAGCGACCCGGCGAGCAGTACTTC.

This chain uses TRBV18 with TRBJ2-2, with D possibly matching TRBD2 (6 bases). The CDR3 runs to 16 residues. Trimming removed 1 base at V and 3 bases at J, with 12 bases between. Germline CDR1 and CDR2: KGHSH and LQKENI. The CDR3 DNA is TGTGCCAGCTCACCACTTCCCGGGAGCGACACCGGGGAGCTGTTTTTT. It specifies CASSPLPGSDTGELFF. Full variable domain (rest looked up from reference TRBV18 and TRBJ2-2): NAGVMQNPRHLVRRRGQEARLRCSPMKGHSHVYWYRQLPEEGLKFMVYLQKENIIDESGMPKERFSAEFPKEGPSILRIQQVVRGDSAAYFCASSPLPGSDTGELFFGEGSRLTVL.

The chain links TRBV10-3 to TRBJ1-4, with TRBD1 matching over 7 bases. Germline trimming cut 3 bases from V and 7 bases from J; bases unmatched to any gene: 5. The CDR3 spans 14 residues. CDR1 and CDR2 (germline): ENHRY, SYGVKD. Written as DNA, the CDR3 is TGTGCCATCAGTGAAACGGGGACAGCTGAAAAACTGTTTTTT. This codes for CAISETGTAEKLFF.

This clone was seen more than once but under ten times. The V and J genes are TRBV27 and TRBJ2-3; D remains unclear. The germline V gene has CDR1 MNHEY and CDR2 SMNVEV (reference sequence). This CDR3 region has 13 residues. The V and J ends lost 8 bases and 4 bases respectively, with 13 bases between them. The CDR3 DNA follows: TGTGCCAGCTTATGGCAGGTCCCAGATACGCAGTATTTT. Encoded protein: CASLWQVPDTQYF.

In its sample, this clone was seen a few times. DNA of the CDR3: TGTGCCAGTAGTACGTTTCTCCGGGGGAACTATGGCTACACCTTC. Protein product: CASSTFLRGNYGYTF. The rearrangement uses TRBV19 and TRBJ1-2; tentatively, D is TRBD1 (5 bases). V lost 4 bases, J lost 2 bases, and 14 bases lay in between. The germline gives CDR1 LNHDA, CDR2 SQIVND (reference sequence). This CDR3 is 15 amino acids long.